The 20 T cell receptor beta chains reported below all come from one sample, sequenced in a study of T-cell reconstitution after alpha-beta-depleted transplantation in children. Preparation of the TCRbeta library involved a method that used unique molecular identifiers. TCRdb redid the calling of the PCR reads with MiXCR, one entry per CDR3 protein. The profile shows about 980,000 distinct CDR3 sequences, under 30% of them singletons. The specimen comprised PBMCs, mostly from graft donor cells, sampled 360 days after TCRalphabeta/CD19-depleted stem cell transplant. The receptors derive from a boy in the first two years of life who had a stem cell transplant for SCID, so the T cells may come from the graft donor.

The chain employs TRBV10-2 and TRBJ2-2, with D perhaps matching TRBD2 (5 bases). Germline CDR1 WSHSY, CDR2 SAAADI. Between the trimmed V and J ends, which lost 0 bases and 4 bases, there was a span of 12 bases. This CDR3 is 16 amino acids long. As DNA, the CDR3 is TGCGCCAGCAGTGAGTCTGGGCGTCGGGGCACCGGGGAGCTGTTTTTT. It translates to CASSESGRRGTGELFF.

This clonotype was observed a handful of times. V usage is TRBV5-1 and J usage is TRBJ1-1; the D is unclear. Germline lookup yields CDR1 SGHRS and CDR2 YFSETQ. The CDR3 loop spans 15 amino acids. The germline V and J ends were trimmed by 0 bases and 4 bases, with 13 bases remaining between them. As DNA, the CDR3 is TGCGCCAGCAGCTTGGACGTACGCGTGGGCACTGAAGCTTTCTTT. Translating gives CASSLDVRVGTEAFF.

This clonotype was counted only a few times. V and J are TRBV20-1 and TRBJ2-7, with D hard to call. Germline CDR1 is DFQATT and CDR2 is SNEGSKA (reference sequence). V was shortened by 5 bases and J by 0 bases, with 5 bases between the two germline ends. This CDR3 contains 11 residues. CDR3: CSAATSYEQYF. CDR3 in DNA: TGCAGTGCTGCCACCTCCTACGAGCAGTACTTC.

V is TRBV28 and J is TRBJ2-7, with 7 nucleotides matching TRBD2. This CDR3 has 15 amino acids. In germline, CDR1 is MDHEN, CDR2 SYDVKM. The trim removed 3 bases at V and 3 bases at J, leaving 8 bases unmatched. CDR3 amino acids: CASSFGREGVYEQYF. CDR3 DNA: TGTGCCAGCAGTTTCGGCAGGGAGGGTGTCTACGAGCAGTACTTC.

This clonotype was counted only a few times. This rearrangement joins TRBV29-1 to TRBJ2-3, with TRBD2 matching over 9 bases. Germline values: CDR1 SQVTM, CDR2 ANQGSEA. Unmatched junction bases numbered 7, after V lost 3 bases and J lost 3 bases. This CDR3 spans 15 amino acids. The CDR3 loop reads CSVELSGGCTDTQYF. CDR3 DNA: TGCAGCGTTGAGCTTAGCGGGGGCTGTACAGATACGCAGTATTTT.

This clonotype has a handful of counts. The V call is TRBV30, the J call TRBJ2-3, with 7 nucleotides matching TRBD2. This CDR3 is built from 13 residues. Per the germline V gene, CDR1 is GTSNPN and CDR2 is SVGIG (reference sequence). V was clipped by 3 bases and J by 3 bases; unmatched bases: 3. The DNA for the CDR3 is TGTGCCTGGAGCGCAGCGGGGACAGATACGCAGTATTTT. The encoded protein is CAWSAAGTDTQYF.

For the CDR3, the DNA is TGTGCCAGCAGCTTAGCTGCACACACCACACGCCTAGGACTAGCGCCAGATACGCAGTATTTT. It specifies CASSLAAHTTRLGLAPDTQYF. V is TRBV7-2 and J is TRBJ2-3, with 9 bases fitting TRBD2. Unmatched junction bases numbered 20, after V lost 0 bases and J lost 4 bases. Per germline, CDR1 SGHTA and CDR2 FQGNSA. The CDR3 extends over 21 amino acids. Full variable domain (rest looked up from reference TRBV7-2 and TRBJ2-3): GAGVSQSPSNKVTEKGKDVELRCDPISGHTALYWYRQSLGQGLEFLIYFQGNSAPDKSGLPSDRFSAERTGGSVSTLTIQRTQQEDSAVYLCASSLAAHTTRLGLAPDTQYFGPGTRLTVL.

The CDR3 coding sequence is TGTGCCAGCAGTGATTTGGGGATAGTCGGCTACGAGCAGTACTTC. It codes for CASSDLGIVGYEQYF. The chain has TRBV25-1 and TRBJ2-7; the D is unclear. The CDR3 length is 15 residues. The germline gives CDR1 MGHDK, CDR2 SYGVNS. Trimming pared 3 bases from V and 3 bases from J, leaving 15 bases between.

Only a few counts were recorded for this clonotype. The chain recombines TRBV7-9 with TRBJ1-1; D gene unclear. Per germline, CDR1 SEHNR and CDR2 FQNEAQ (reference sequence). Trimming took 4 bases from V and 1 from J, leaving 7 bases between them. The CDR3 is made up of 13 amino acids. The CDR3 is CASSSPWNTEAFF. The CDR3 DNA follows: TGTGCCAGCAGCTCCCCCTGGAACACTGAAGCTTTCTTT.

This clonotype appeared a few times. The chain employs TRBV5-1 and TRBJ1-5, with D unresolved. The V gene's germline CDR1 is SGHRS and CDR2 YFSETQ. The CDR3 has 15 amino acids. Trimming stripped 0 bases from V and 1 base from J, with 8 bases between. Here the CDR3 DNA reads TGCGCCAGCAGCTTGGAGCCAAGGAGCAATCAGCCCCAGCATTTT. This codes for CASSLEPRSNQPQHF.

This clonotype was observed a handful of times. V is TRBV4-1 and J is TRBJ2-7; 8 bases align to TRBD1. The CDR3 contains 16 residues. Trimming removed 2 bases from V and 4 bases from J; junction bases left unmatched: 10. CDR1 is MGHRA and CDR2 is YSYEKL in the germline V gene. The chain's CDR3 is CASSQRWTGWSYEQYF. The CDR3 nucleotides are TGCGCCAGCAGCCAACGATGGACAGGGTGGTCGTACGAGCAGTACTTC.

This clonotype was picked up many times. The chain couples TRBV29-1 to TRBJ1-2; D gene ambiguous. Trimming pared 3 bases from V and 7 bases from J, leaving 0 bases between. Germline loops: CDR1 SQVTM, CDR2 ANQGSEA. The CDR3 is 8 amino acids. This chain's CDR3 is CSVDGYTF. CDR3 sequence (DNA): TGCAGCGTTGATGGCTACACCTTC. Looking up the rest from reference TRBV29-1 and TRBJ1-2 gives the full variable domain: SAVISQKPSRDICQRGTSLTIQCQVDSQVTMMFWYRQQPGQSLTLIATANQGSEATYESGFVIDKFPISRPNLTFSTLTVSNMSPEDSSIYLCSVDGYTFGSGTRLTVV.

This clonotype occurred a few times. The chain uses TRBV20-1 and TRBJ1-5, with D possibly matching TRBD1 (5 bases). The CDR3 is made up of 13 amino acids. Germline V gene data show CDR1 as DFQATT and CDR2 as SNEGSKA (reference sequence). V lost 1 base and J lost 4, with 8 bases in between. In DNA form, the CDR3 reads TGCAGTGCTAGAGCAGGGCGGAATCAGCCCCAGCATTTT. This encodes CSARAGRNQPQHF.

V is TRBV5-1 and J is TRBJ1-1; 9 bases map to TRBD1. The V and J ends lost 4 bases and 0 bases, in that order; junction bases with no gene match: 7. Germline V gene lookup returns CDR1 SGHRS and CDR2 YFSETQ. The CDR3 covers 16 residues. The CDR3 reads CASSVSTGGLNTEAFF. The CDR3 DNA follows: TGCGCCAGCAGCGTTTCCACAGGGGGCTTGAACACTGAAGCTTTCTTT. Based on the CDR3 plus reference TRBV5-1 and TRBJ1-1, the full variable domain is KAGVTQTPRYLIKTRGQQVTLSCSPISGHRSVSWYQQTPGQGLQFLFEYFSETQRNKGNFPGRFSGRQFSNSRSEMNVSTLELGDSALYLCASSVSTGGLNTEAFFGQGTRLTVV.

This clonotype occurred a few times. This chain uses TRBV18 with TRBJ2-7; tentatively, D is TRBD1 (6 bases). Germline CDR1 is KGHSH and CDR2 is LQKENI. Trimming took off 4 bases at V and 5 bases at J, with 9 bases between the two ends. The CDR3 covers 12 residues. The CDR3 DNA reads TGTGCCAGCTCACTGGGACAAAACGAGCAGTACTTC. Protein product: CASSLGQNEQYF.

This clonotype has only a few counts. This rearrangement joins TRBV5-1 to TRBJ2-2; D is perhaps TRBD1 (5 bases). Germline V gene sequence: CDR1 SGHRS, CDR2 YFSETQ. V shed 0 bases and J shed 0 bases, with 9 bases lying between them. The CDR3 contains 16 residues. The CDR3 nucleotides are TGCGCCAGCAGCTTGGTAAGCAGGGCGAACACCGGGGAGCTGTTTTTT. This translates into CASSLVSRANTGELFF.

CDR3 in DNA: TGCGCCAGCAGTGGGACAGGTGGAAGTCGGAAGACCCAGTACTTC. This encodes CASSGTGGSRKTQYF. V gene TRBV10-2 combines with J gene TRBJ2-5; the match to TRBD1 covers 7 bases. The CDR3 has 15 residues. The trim removed 4 bases at V and 6 bases at J, leaving 11 bases unmatched. The germline CDR1 and CDR2 sequences are WSHSY and SAAADI.

This clonotype was seen only a few times. V and J are TRBV5-1 and TRBJ2-1, with TRBD1 identical over 7 bases. V was pared by 1 base and J by 5 bases, with 6 bases of the junction left unmatched. The length of the CDR3 is 15 residues. CDR1 is SGHRS and CDR2 is YFSETQ in the germline V gene. Here the CDR3 reads CASSLRQGYNNEQFF. CDR3 DNA: TGCGCCAGCAGCTTGCGACAGGGCTATAACAATGAGCAGTTCTTC. The complete variable domain, with remaining parts taken from reference TRBV5-1 and TRBJ2-1, reads KAGVTQTPRYLIKTRGQQVTLSCSPISGHRSVSWYQQTPGQGLQFLFEYFSETQRNKGNFPGRFSGRQFSNSRSEMNVSTLELGDSALYLCASSLRQGYNNEQFFGPGTRLTVL.

The V call is TRBV11-2, the J call TRBJ2-7; 9 nucleotides align to TRBD1. The CDR3 is made up of 14 amino acids. Germline values: CDR1 SGHAT, CDR2 FQNNGV. After removal of 4 bases from V and 6 bases from J, the junction contained 7 bases not matched to a gene. The CDR3 nucleotides are TGTGCCAGCAGCTCAGGGACAGGGTTCGCCGAGCAGTACTTC. This sequence encodes CASSSGTGFAEQYF.

This clonotype has only a few counts. The V and J genes are TRBV6-5 and TRBJ2-1, with 12 bases fitting TRBD1. The germline gives CDR1 MNHEY, CDR2 SVGAGI. CDR3 length: 15 residues. The junction had 8 bases not matched to a gene; V was cut back by 5 bases and J by 9 bases. The CDR3 region has the DNA TGTGCCAGCAGTCCCCGGGACAGGGGGCTCGGTGAGCAGTTCTTC. Amino acids: CASSPRDRGLGEQFF.